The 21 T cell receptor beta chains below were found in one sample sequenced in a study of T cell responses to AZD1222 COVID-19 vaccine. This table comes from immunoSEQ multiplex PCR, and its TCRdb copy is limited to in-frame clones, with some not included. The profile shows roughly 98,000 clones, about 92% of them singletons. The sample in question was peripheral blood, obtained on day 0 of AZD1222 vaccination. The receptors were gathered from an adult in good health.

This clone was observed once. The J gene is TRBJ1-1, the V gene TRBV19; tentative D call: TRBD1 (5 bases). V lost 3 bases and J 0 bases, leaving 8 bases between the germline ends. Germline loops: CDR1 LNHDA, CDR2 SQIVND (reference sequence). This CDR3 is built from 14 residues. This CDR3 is CASSISGVNTEAFF. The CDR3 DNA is TGTGCCAGTAGTATTTCGGGGGTGAACACTGAAGCTTTCTTT.

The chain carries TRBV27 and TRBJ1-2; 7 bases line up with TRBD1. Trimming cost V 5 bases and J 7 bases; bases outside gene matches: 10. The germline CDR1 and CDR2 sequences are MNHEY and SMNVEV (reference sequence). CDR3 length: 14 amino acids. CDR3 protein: CASSTSGTVLGYTF. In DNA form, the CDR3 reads TGTGCCAGCAGTACGTCCGGGACAGTTCTTGGCTACACCTTC.

CDR3 nucleotides: TGTGCCAGCAGCTTGGACGGGACTAACAATGAGCAGTTCTTC. This encodes CASSLDGTNNEQFF. The chain is built from TRBV5-4 and TRBJ2-1, with 7 positions matching TRBD2. The germline CDR1 and CDR2 sequences are SGHNT and YYREEE (reference sequence). The CDR3 totals 14 residues. Trimming removed 0 bases from V and 5 bases from J; junction bases left unmatched: 2. Full variable domain (missing parts from reference TRBV5-4 and TRBJ2-1): ETGVTQSPTHLIKTRGQQVTLRCSSQSGHNTVSWYQQALGQGPQFIFQYYREEENGRGNFPPRFSGLQFPNYSSELNVNALELDDSALYLCASSLDGTNNEQFFGPGTRLTVL.

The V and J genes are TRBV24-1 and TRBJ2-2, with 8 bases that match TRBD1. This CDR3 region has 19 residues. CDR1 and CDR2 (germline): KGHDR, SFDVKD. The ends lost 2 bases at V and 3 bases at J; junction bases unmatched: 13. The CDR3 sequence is CATSDWESTGVLDTGELFF. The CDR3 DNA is TGTGCCACCAGTGATTGGGAATCGACAGGGGTGTTAGACACCGGGGAGCTGTTTTTT.

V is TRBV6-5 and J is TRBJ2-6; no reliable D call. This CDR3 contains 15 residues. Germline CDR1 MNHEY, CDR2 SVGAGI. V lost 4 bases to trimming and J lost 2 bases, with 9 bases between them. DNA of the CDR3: TGTGCCAGCAGTTCGTCGGGTGCTGGGGCCAACGTCCTGACTTTC. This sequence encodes CASSSSGAGANVLTF.

CDR3 region: CASSVESRGYGYTF. The CDR3 bases are TGTGCCAGCAGTGTTGAATCCCGAGGCTATGGCTACACCTTC. This rearrangement joins TRBV6-4 to TRBJ1-2, with D unresolved. Germline CDR1 MRHNA, CDR2 SNTAGT. Trimming left V 4 bases short and J 4 bases short, with 13 bases between. The CDR3 covers 14 residues.

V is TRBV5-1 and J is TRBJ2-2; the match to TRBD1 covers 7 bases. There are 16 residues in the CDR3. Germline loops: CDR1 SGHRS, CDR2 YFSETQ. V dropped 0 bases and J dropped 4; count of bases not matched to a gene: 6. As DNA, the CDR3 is TGCGCCAGCAGCTTGGCCAGGGGGTCGGGCACCGGGGAGCTGTTTTTT. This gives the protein CASSLARGSGTGELFF. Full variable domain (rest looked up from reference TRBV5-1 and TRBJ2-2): KAGVTQTPRYLIKTRGQQVTLSCSPISGHRSVSWYQQTPGQGLQFLFEYFSETQRNKGNFPGRFSGRQFSNSRSEMNVSTLELGDSALYLCASSLARGSGTGELFFGEGSRLTVL.

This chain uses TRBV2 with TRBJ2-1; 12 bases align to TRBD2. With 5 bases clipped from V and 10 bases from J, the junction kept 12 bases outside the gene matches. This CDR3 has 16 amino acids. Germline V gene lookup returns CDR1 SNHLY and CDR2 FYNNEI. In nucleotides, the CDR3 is TGTGCCAGCAGTCTACGACTAGCGGGGGCCACGAGGGAGCAGTTCTTC. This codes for CASSLRLAGATREQFF.

CDR3 loop: CAISGGGMNTEAFF. The CDR3 region has the DNA TGTGCCATCAGTGGAGGAGGGATGAACACTGAAGCTTTCTTT. This rearrangement joins TRBV10-3 to TRBJ1-1; D uncertain. The CDR3 totals 14 residues. Trimming shortened V by 4 bases and J by 0 bases, and 9 bases separated the two germline ends. The germline V gene has CDR1 ENHRY and CDR2 SYGVKD.

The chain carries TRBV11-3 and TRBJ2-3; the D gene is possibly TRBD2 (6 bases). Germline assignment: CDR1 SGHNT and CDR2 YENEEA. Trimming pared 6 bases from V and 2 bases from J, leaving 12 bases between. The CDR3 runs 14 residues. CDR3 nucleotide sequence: TGTGCCAGCAGTACGGAGGGAGCCACAGATACGCAGTATTTT. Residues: CASSTEGATDTQYF.

CDR3 bases: TGTGCCAGCAGCTTAGGGGACAAGGATTATGGCTACACCTTC. This codes for CASSLGDKDYGYTF. The rearrangement uses TRBV11-2 and TRBJ1-2, with a possible D match to TRBD1 (6 bases). Germline CDR1 and CDR2: SGHAT and FQNNGV. CDR3 length: 14 residues. With 1 base removed from V and 5 bases from J, the gap between germline ends came to 11 bases. Variable domain in full (rest from reference TRBV11-2 and TRBJ1-2): EAGVAQSPRYKIIEKRQSVAFWCNPISGHATLYWYQQILGQGPKLLIQFQNNGVVDDSQLPKDRFSAERLKGVDSTLKIQPAKLEDSAVYLCASSLGDKDYGYTFGSGTRLTVV.

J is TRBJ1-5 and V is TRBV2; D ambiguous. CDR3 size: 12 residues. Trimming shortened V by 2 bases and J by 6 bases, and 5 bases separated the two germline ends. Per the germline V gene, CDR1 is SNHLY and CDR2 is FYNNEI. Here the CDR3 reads CASSEIGQPQHF. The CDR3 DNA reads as TGTGCCAGCAGTGAAATAGGTCAGCCCCAGCATTTT. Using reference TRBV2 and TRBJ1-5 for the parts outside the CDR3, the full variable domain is EPEVTQTPSHQVTQMGQEVILRCVPISNHLYFYWYRQILGQKVEFLVSFYNNEISEKSEIFDDQFSVERPDGSNFTLKIRSTKLEDSAMYFCASSEIGQPQHFGDGTRLSIL.

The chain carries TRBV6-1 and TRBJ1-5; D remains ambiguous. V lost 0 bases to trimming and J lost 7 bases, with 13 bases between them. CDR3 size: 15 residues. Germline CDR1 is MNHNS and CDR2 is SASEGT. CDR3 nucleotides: TGTGCCAGCAGTGAAGCGACCCGCTCTCGACAGCCCCAGCATTTT. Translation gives CASSEATRSRQPQHF.

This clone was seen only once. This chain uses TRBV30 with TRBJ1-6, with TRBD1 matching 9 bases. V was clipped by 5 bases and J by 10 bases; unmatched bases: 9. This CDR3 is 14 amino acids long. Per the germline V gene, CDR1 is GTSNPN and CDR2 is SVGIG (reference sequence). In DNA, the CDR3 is TGTGCCTGGGACCCGGGGACAGGGAGCTCACCCCTCCACTTT. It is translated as CAWDPGTGSSPLHF.

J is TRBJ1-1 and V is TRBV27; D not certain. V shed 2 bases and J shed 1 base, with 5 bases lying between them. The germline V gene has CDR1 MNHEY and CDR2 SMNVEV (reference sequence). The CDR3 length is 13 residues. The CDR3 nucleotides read TGTGCCAGCAGTTTAATGCAGAACACTGAAGCTTTCTTT. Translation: CASSLMQNTEAFF.

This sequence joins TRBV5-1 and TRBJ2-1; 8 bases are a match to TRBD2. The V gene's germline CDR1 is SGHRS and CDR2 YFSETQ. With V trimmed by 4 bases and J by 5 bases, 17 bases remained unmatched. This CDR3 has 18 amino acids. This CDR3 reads CASSTMLLAERFDNEQFF. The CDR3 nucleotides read TGCGCCAGCAGCACCATGTTACTAGCGGAGAGATTCGACAATGAGCAGTTCTTC.

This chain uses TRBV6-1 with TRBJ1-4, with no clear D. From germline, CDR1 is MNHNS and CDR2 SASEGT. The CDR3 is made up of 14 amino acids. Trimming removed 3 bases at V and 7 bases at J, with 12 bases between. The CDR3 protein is CASSDIWGSEKLFF. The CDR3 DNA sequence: TGTGCCAGCAGTGATATTTGGGGTAGTGAAAAACTGTTTTTT.

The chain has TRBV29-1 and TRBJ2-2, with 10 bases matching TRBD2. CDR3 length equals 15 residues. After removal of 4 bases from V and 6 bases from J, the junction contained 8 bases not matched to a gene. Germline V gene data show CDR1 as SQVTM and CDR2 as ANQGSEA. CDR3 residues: CSVGVGLAGAGELFF. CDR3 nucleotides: TGCAGCGTTGGTGTGGGCCTAGCGGGAGCCGGGGAGCTGTTTTTT.

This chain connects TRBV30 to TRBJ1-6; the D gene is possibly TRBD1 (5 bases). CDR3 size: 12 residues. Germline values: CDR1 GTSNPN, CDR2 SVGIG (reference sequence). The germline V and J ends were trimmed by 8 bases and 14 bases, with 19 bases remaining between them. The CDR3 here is CARDDRGRSLHF. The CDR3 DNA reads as TGTGCCAGGGATGACAGAGGGAGATCCCTCCACTTT.

The CDR3 protein is CASNGGQGGQPQHF. The CDR3 coding sequence is TGTGCCAGTAATGGGGGACAGGGTGGTCAGCCCCAGCATTTT. The chain combines TRBV19 with TRBJ1-5, with 9 bases fitting TRBD1. This CDR3 is 14 amino acids long. Germline CDR1 is LNHDA and CDR2 is SQIVND (reference sequence). The junction had 7 bases not matched to a gene; V was cut back by 7 bases and J by 6 bases.

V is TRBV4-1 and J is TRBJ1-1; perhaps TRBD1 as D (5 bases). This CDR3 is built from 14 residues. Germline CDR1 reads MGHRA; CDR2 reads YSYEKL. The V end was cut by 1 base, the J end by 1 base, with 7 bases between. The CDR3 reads CASSQGQKNTEAFF. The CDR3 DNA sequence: TGCGCCAGCAGCCAAGGACAGAAGAACACTGAAGCTTTCTTT.